The source of this T cell receptor (beta chain) is a study of blood T cell repertoires in COVID-19. This clone occurred once. The table came from immunoSEQ multiplex PCR; TCRdb's copy has only in-frame clones and leaves some out. The table records roughly 80,000 clones, around nine tenths of them present only once. V dropped 3 bases and J dropped 2; count of bases not matched to a gene: 4. The length of the CDR3 is 16 residues. Germline CDR1 and CDR2: LGHNA and YSLEER. This receptor was taken from a woman aged 55 to 70 with acute or convalescent COVID-19. This sequence joins TRBV4-3 and TRBJ1-5; 10 nucleotides agree with TRBD1. Input material: peripheral blood. CDR3 nucleotide sequence: TGCGCCAGCAGCCAGGTGACAGGGGGCGGCAATCAGCCCCAGCATTTT. Its translation: CASSQVTGGGNQPQHF.